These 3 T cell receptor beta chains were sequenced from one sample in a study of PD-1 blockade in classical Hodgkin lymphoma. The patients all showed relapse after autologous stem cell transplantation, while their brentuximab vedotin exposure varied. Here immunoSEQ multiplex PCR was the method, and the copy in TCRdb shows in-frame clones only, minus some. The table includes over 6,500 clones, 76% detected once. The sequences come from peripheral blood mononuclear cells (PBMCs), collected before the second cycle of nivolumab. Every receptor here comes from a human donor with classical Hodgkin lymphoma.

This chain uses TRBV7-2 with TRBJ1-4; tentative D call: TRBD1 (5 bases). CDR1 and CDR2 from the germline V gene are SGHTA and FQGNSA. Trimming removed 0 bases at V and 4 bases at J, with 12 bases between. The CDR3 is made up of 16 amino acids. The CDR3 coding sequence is TGTGCCAGCAGCTTAGCCTACGGGGGAATTAATGAAAAACTGTTTTTT. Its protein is CASSLAYGGINEKLFF.

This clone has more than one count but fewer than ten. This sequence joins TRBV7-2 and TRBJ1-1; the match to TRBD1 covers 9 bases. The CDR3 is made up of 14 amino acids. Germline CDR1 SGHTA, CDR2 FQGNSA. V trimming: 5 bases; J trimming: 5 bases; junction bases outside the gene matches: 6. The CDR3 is CASSTGGARTEAFF. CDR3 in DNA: TGTGCCAGCAGCACAGGGGGCGCTAGGACTGAAGCTTTCTTT.

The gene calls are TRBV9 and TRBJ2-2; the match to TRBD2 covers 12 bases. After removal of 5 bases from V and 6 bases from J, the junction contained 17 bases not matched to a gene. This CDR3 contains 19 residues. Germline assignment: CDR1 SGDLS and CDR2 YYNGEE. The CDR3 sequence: CASSYTGTSGPLGPGELFF. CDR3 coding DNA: TGTGCCAGCAGTTATACCGGGACTAGCGGGCCCCTTGGACCCGGGGAGCTGTTTTTT.